A selection of T cell receptor beta chains follows, all from one sample in a study of patients and donors after allogeneic stem cell transplantation. In TCRdb, the RT-PCR reads were re-called with MiXCR into one record per CDR3 protein. The profile shows roughly 940,000 distinct CDR3 sequences, roughly 18% of them singletons. Sequenced input: blood, either unsorted or a sorted T cell fraction (not recorded which). The receptors were gathered from a human donor who was either an allogeneic HSCT recipient or a stem cell or donor lymphocyte infusion donor (not recorded which). It is not recorded whose cells these are; they may come from a transplant donor. The CDR3 runs from the conserved cysteine through the conserved F or W. A D gene is named only where the DNA matches it firmly. Size is stated for part of the rows, as once, few or many counts, or as a class when the clone is expanded.

size	D	V	J	DNA	CDR3
few	.	TRBV30	TRBJ2-1	TGTGCCCGGAGCGCGGGTTCTGGCTATGAGCAGTTCTTC	CARSAGSGYEQFF
many	.	TRBV7-9	TRBJ1-5	TGTGCCAGCTGTTCCGGGACCGGGGGCAATCAGCCCCAGCATTTT	CASCSGTGGNQPQHF
.	.	TRBV5-1	TRBJ2-7	TGCGCCAGCAGCACAAGACCGGGCGCCTACGAGCAGTACTTC	CASSTRPGAYEQYF
.	.	TRBV12-3/TRBV12-4	TRBJ1-3	TGTGCCAGCAGTTTAATCCTAAACACCATATATTTT	CASSLILNTIYF
.	TRBD1	TRBV4-2	TRBJ1-5	TGTGCCAGCAGTCTTCAGGGGGTTACGGGCAATCAGCCCCAGCATTTT	CASSLQGVTGNQPQHF
many	.	TRBV24-1	TRBJ2-3	TGTGCCACCAGTGACTCGACAGGGAGGGGAACAGATACGCAGTATTTT	CATSDSTGRGTDTQYF
.	.	TRBV21-1	TRBJ2-3	TGTGCCAGCCACAAAAGGGACAGGCCAGATACGCAGTATTTT	CASHKRDRPDTQYF
few	.	TRBV10-3	TRBJ2-1	TGTGCCATCAGTGAAGGGACTCTCCAGGATGAGCAGTTCTTC	CAISEGTLQDEQFF
few	.	TRBV20-1	TRBJ1-5	TGCAGCGCCACAGGGAGCAATCAGCCCCAGCATTTT	CSATGSNQPQHF
.	TRBD2	TRBV4-2	TRBJ2-3	TGTGCCAGCAGCCAAGAGGGTAGCGGGAGTGGGACAGATACGCAGTATTTT	CASSQEGSGSGTDTQYF
.	TRBD1	TRBV29-1	TRBJ2-1	TGCAGCGAGGTGGTGAGGACAGGGTTCTATGAGCAGTTCTTC	CSEVVRTGFYEQFF
.	TRBD1	TRBV4-1	TRBJ1-1	TGCGCCAGCAGCCACCCGACAGGGAATGGGGCTGAAGCTTTCTTT	CASSHPTGNGAEAFF
many	TRBD2	TRBV25-1	TRBJ2-1	TGTGCCAGCTGCCGGACTAGCGGTAATGAGCAGTTCTTC	CASCRTSGNEQFF
.	TRBD1	TRBV6-1	TRBJ2-5	TGTGCCAGCTCGCCCGGGACAGCCAGCCAAGAGACCCAGTACTTC	CASSPGTASQETQYF
few	.	TRBV7-2	TRBJ2-1	TGTGCCAGCAGCTTAGCGCCACAGGGTAGGGTCGATGAGCAGTTCTTC	CASSLAPQGRVDEQFF
few	.	TRBV10-3	TRBJ1-5	TGTGCCATCAGTGAGTCGATACAGCGTCCCGCTAGCAATCAGCCCCAGCATTTT	CAISESIQRPASNQPQHF
few	.	TRBV9	TRBJ2-2	TGTGCCAGCAGCGTAGAACCGGGGGAGCTGTTTTTT	CASSVEPGELFF
few	.	TRBV20-1	TRBJ2-1	TGCAGTGCAAATCTAGCTGTCGGCAATGAGCAGTTCTTC	CSANLAVGNEQFF
.	TRBD2	TRBV5-1	TRBJ2-1	TGCGCCAGCAGCTCTACAATGCGGGGGAGCTCCTACAATGAGCAGTTCTTC	CASSSTMRGSSYNEQFF
.	.	TRBV7-2	TRBJ2-3	TGTGCCAGCAGCGCCACTAGACCCACCGATACGCAGTATTTT	CASSATRPTDTQYF
.	TRBD1	TRBV9	TRBJ1-1	TGTGCCACAGGGGGGGATAGGAACACTGAAGCTTTCTTT	CATGGDRNTEAFF
.	TRBD2	TRBV9	TRBJ2-6	TGTGCCAGCAGCCCAACCCTTAGCGGGAAGGGCTCTGGGGCCAACGTCCTGACTTTC	CASSPTLSGKGSGANVLTF
.	.	TRBV12-3/TRBV12-4	TRBJ1-2	TGTGCCAGCAGCAGGGACAAAACCTATGGCTACACCTTC	CASSRDKTYGYTF
.	.	TRBV25-1	TRBJ2-7	TGTGCCAGCAGTGAATATTCGTCCCGCACACCGAACGAGCAGTACTTC	CASSEYSSRTPNEQYF
.	TRBD1	TRBV20-1	TRBJ2-5	TGCAGTGCTAGGCGTCCCGACAGGGGTATAGAGACCCAGTACTTC	CSARRPDRGIETQYF
.	TRBD1	TRBV3-1	TRBJ1-2	TGTGCCAGCAGACCAGACAGGGGCTATGGCTACACCTTC	CASRPDRGYGYTF
.	.	TRBV2	TRBJ2-5	TGTGCCAGCAGTGAACTGGACAGAGAAGAGACCCAGTACTTC	CASSELDREETQYF
.	.	TRBV7-9	TRBJ2-2	TGTGCCAGCAGCTTAGCGCAGGGGAGCGCCGGGGAGCTGTTTTTT	CASSLAQGSAGELFF
few	.	TRBV4-1	TRBJ2-7	TGCGCCAGCAGCCAACCAGCCTCCTACGAGCAGTACTTC	CASSQPASYEQYF
.	.	TRBV27	TRBJ2-7	TGTGCCAGCAGTCCCCACCCAACGCTGGAGCAGTACTTC	CASSPHPTLEQYF
.	.	TRBV12-3/TRBV12-4	TRBJ2-7	TGTGCCAGCAGTTCGTCGGGACCCTCGACAGACGAGCAGTACTTC	CASSSSGPSTDEQYF
few	.	TRBV20-1	TRBJ1-5	TGCAGTGCTCCCGTGGGGAATCAGCCCCAGCATTTT	CSAPVGNQPQHF
.	.	TRBV12-3/TRBV12-4	TRBJ1-1	TGTGCCAGCAGTTATAACCCCGAAGCTTTCTTT	CASSYNPEAFF
.	.	TRBV5-1	TRBJ2-7	TGCGCCAGCAGCTTGTATCTTCGGGCGCGAGGGAAATCCTACGAGCAGTACTTC	CASSLYLRARGKSYEQYF
few	.	TRBV4-1	TRBJ1-3	TGCGCCAGCAGCCAAGACGACAGGACCGCAAACTCTGGAAACACCATATATTTT	CASSQDDRTANSGNTIYF
.	TRBD2	TRBV27	TRBJ2-7	TGTGCCAGCAGTTACGCGGGAGGCTACGAGCAGTACTTC	CASSYAGGYEQYF
few	.	TRBV6-5	TRBJ2-1	TGTGCCAGCAGTTACTACCCGAATCCTCTGGGCAATGAGCAGTTCTTC	CASSYYPNPLGNEQFF
.	.	TRBV7-7	TRBJ2-3	TGTGCTAGCAGCAAACGGGACTTCACAGATACGCAGTATTTT	CASSKRDFTDTQYF
many	.	TRBV7-3	TRBJ2-3	TGTGCCAGCAGCCGGGGGACAGCAAGCACAGATACGCAGTATTTT	CASSRGTASTDTQYF
.	.	TRBV7-2	TRBJ1-1	TGTGCCAGCAGCCTTCAAGGACGGAACCTGAACACTGAAGCTTTCTTT	CASSLQGRNLNTEAFF
few	.	TRBV7-3	TRBJ1-4	TGTGCCAGCAGCACCCCCAGGGGCGATGAAAAACTGTTTTTT	CASSTPRGDEKLFF
.	.	TRBV6-5	TRBJ2-2	TGTGCCAGCAGTTACTCTCGCGGAGACACCGGGGAGCTGTTTTTT	CASSYSRGDTGELFF
few	.	TRBV6-5	TRBJ1-3	TGTGCCAGCAGGGTAGCGGACACCATATATTTT	CASRVADTIYF
few	TRBD1	TRBV20-1	TRBJ2-1	TGCAGTGCTAGAGATATAGGGGGCGACCGCGATGAGCAGTTCTTC	CSARDIGGDRDEQFF
.	.	TRBV5-4	TRBJ2-7	TGTGCCAGCAGCTTGGGGTCCCCGGCTTACGAGCAGTACTTC	CASSLGSPAYEQYF